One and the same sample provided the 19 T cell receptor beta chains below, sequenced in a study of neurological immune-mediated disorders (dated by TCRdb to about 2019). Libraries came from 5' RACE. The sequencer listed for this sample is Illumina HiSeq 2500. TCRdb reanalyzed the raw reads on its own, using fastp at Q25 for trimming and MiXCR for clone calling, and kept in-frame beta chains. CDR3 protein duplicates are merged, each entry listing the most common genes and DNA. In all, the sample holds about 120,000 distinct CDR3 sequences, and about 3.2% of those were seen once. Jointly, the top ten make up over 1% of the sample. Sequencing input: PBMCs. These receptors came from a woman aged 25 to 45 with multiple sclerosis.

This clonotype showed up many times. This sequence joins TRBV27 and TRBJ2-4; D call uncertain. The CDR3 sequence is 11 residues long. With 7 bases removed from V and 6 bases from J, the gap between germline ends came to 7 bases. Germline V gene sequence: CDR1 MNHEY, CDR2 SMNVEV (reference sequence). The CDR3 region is CASTNGNIQYF. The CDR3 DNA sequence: TGTGCCAGCACAAACGGAAACATTCAGTACTTC.

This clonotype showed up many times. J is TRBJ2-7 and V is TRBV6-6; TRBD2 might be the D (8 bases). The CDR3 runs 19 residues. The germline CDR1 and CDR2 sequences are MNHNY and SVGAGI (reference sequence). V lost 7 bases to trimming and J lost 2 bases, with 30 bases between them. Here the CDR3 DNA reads TGTGCCAGCACTCATGGCGGGGGGACAGTGTCTGCGGGAACCTACGAGCAGTACTTC. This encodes CASTHGGGTVSAGTYEQYF.

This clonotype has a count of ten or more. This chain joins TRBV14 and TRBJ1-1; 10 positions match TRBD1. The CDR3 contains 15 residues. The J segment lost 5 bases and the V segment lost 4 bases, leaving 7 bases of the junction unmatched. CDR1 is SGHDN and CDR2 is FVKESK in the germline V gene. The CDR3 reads CASSPWDRGHTEAFF. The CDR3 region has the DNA TGTGCCAGCAGCCCTTGGGACAGGGGACATACTGAAGCTTTCTTT. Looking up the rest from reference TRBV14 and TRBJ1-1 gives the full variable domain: EAGVTQFPSHSVIEKGQTVTLRCDPISGHDNLYWYRRVMGKEIKFLLHFVKESKQDESGMPNNRFLAERTGGTYSTLKVQPAELEDSGVYFCASSPWDRGHTEAFFGQGTRLTVV.

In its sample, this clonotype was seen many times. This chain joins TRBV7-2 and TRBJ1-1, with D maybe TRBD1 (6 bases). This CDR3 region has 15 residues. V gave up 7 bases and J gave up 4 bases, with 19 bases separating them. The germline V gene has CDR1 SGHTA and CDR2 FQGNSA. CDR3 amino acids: CASTLMGGPTTEAFF. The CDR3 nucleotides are TGTGCCAGCACCCTGATGGGGGGCCCCACCACTGAAGCTTTCTTT.

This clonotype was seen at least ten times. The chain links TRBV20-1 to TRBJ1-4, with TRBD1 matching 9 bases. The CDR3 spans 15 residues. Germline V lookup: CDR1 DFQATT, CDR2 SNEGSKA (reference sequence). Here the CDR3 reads CNQRTGETTNEKLFF. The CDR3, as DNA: TGCAATCAAAGGACAGGGGAAACAACTAATGAAAAACTGTTTTTT.

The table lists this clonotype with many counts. The CDR3 nucleotides are TGTGCCAGCAGTTCGGACAGGGTCTATAATTCACCCCTCCACTTT. Translation: CASSSDRVYNSPLHF. The chain combines TRBV12-3 or TRBV12-4 with TRBJ1-6; 8 nucleotides match TRBD1. The J segment lost 3 bases and the V segment lost 4 bases, leaving 2 bases of the junction unmatched. The CDR3 extends over 15 amino acids.

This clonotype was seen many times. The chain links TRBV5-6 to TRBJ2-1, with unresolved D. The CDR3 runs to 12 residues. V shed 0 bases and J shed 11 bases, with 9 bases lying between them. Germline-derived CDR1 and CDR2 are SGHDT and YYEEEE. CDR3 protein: CASSLVITQQFF. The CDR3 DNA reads TGTGCCAGCAGCTTGGTAATTACCCAGCAGTTCTTC.

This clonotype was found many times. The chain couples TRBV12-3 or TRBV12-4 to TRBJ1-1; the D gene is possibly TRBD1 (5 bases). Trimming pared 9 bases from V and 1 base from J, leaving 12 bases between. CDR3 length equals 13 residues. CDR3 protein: CASIGHPNTEAFF. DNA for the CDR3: TGTGCCAGTATCGGACACCCGAACACTGAAGCTTTCTTT.

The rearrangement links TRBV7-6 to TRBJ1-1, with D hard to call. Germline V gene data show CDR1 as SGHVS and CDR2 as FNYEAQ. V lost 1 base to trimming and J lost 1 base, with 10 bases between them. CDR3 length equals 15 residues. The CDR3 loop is CASSLESVKNTEAFF. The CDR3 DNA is TGTGCCAGCAGCTTAGAGTCGGTCAAGAACACTGAAGCTTTCTTT.

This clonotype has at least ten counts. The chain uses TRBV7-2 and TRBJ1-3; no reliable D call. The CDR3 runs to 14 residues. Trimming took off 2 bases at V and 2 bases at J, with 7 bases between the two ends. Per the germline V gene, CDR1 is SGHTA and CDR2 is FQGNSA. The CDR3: CASSLLGAGNTIYF. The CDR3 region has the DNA TGTGCCAGCAGCTTATTGGGAGCTGGAAACACCATATATTTT.

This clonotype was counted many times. The CDR3 loop is CASSTQDTYF. The DNA for the CDR3 is TGCGCCAGCAGCACTCAGGACACGTACTTC. V gene TRBV5-1 combines with J gene TRBJ2-7; the D gene is possibly TRBD1 (5 bases). The V gene lost 4 bases and the J gene lost 12 bases, with 11 bases spanning the gap. There are 10 residues in the CDR3. In germline, CDR1 is SGHRS, CDR2 YFSETQ.

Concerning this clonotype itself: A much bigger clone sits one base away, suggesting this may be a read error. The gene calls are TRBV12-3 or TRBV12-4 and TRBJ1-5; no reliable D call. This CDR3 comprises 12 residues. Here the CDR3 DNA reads TGTGCCAGCGGGAGGGCCCATCAGCCCCAGAATTTT. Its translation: CASGRAHQPQNF.

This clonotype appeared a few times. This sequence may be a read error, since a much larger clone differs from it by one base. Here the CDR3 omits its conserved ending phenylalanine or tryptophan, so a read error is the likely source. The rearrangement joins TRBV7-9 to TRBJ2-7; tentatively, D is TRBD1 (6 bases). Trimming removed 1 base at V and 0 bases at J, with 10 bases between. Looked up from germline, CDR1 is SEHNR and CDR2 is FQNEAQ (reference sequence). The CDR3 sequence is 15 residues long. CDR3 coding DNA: TGTGCCAGCAGCTTAGAGGACAGAATCTCCTACGAGCAGTACTGC. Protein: CASSLEDRISYEQYC.

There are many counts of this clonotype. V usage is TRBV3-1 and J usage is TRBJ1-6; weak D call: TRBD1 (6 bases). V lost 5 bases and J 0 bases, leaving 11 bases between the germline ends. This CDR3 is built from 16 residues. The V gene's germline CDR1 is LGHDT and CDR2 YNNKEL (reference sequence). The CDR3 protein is CASSWTASSYNSPLHF. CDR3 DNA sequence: TGTGCCAGCAGCTGGACAGCGAGCTCCTATAATTCACCCCTCCACTTT. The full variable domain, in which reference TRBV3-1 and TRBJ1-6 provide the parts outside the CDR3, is DTAVSQTPKYLVTQMGNDKSIKCEQNLGHDTMYWYKQDSKKFLKIMFSYNNKELIINETVPNRFSPKSPDKAHLNLHINSLELGDSAVYFCASSWTASSYNSPLHFGNGTRLTVT.

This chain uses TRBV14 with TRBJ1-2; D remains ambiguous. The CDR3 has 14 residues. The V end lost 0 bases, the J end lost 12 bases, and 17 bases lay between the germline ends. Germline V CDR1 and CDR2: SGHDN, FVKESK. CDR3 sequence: CASSQDREGRGHTF. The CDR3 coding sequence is TGTGCCAGCAGCCAAGATCGGGAAGGGCGCGGCCACACCTTC.

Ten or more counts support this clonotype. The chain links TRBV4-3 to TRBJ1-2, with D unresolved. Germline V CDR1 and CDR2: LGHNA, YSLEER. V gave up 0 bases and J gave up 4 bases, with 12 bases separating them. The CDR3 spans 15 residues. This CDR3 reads CASSQEKGLLYGYTF. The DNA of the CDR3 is TGCGCCAGCAGCCAAGAAAAGGGCCTCCTCTATGGCTACACCTTC.

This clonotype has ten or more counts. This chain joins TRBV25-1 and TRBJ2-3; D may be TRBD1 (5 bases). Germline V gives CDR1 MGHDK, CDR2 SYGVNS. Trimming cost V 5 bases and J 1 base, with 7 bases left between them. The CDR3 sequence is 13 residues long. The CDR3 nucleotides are TGTGCCAGCAGTCCGACAGGCACAGATACGCAGTATTTT. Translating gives CASSPTGTDTQYF.

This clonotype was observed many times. CDR3 coding DNA: TGCGCCAGCAGCCAAGGGCGACAGCCAATGAACACTGAAGCTTTCTTT. Amino acid sequence: CASSQGRQPMNTEAFF. The chain has TRBV4-1 and TRBJ1-1; D is perhaps TRBD1 (5 bases). The V and J ends lost 1 base and 0 bases respectively, with 12 bases between them. The germline V gene has CDR1 MGHRA and CDR2 YSYEKL. The length of the CDR3 is 16 residues.

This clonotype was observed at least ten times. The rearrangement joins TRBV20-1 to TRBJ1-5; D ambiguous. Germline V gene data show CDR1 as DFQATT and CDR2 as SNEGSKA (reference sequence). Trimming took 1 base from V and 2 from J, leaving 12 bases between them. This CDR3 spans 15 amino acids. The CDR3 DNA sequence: TGCAGTGCTAGAGGGAGTGGATGGGGCAATCAGCCCCAGCATTTT. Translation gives CSARGSGWGNQPQHF.